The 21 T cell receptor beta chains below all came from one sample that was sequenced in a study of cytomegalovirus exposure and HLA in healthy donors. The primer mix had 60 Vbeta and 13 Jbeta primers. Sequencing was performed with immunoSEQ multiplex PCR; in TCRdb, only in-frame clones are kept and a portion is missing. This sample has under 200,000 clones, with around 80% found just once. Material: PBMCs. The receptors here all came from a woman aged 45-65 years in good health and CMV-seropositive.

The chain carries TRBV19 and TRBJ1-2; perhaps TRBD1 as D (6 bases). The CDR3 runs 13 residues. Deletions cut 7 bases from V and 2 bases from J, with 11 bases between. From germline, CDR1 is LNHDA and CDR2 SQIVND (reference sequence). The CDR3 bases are TGTGCCAGTACCCCAGGGGAGAACTATGGCTACACCTTC. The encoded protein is CASTPGENYGYTF.

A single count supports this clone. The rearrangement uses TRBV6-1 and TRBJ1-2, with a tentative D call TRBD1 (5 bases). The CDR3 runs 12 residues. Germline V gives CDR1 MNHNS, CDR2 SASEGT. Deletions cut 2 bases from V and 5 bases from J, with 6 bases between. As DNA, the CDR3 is TGTGCCAGCAGTGAAAAGGGGTATGGCTACACCTTC. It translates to CASSEKGYGYTF.

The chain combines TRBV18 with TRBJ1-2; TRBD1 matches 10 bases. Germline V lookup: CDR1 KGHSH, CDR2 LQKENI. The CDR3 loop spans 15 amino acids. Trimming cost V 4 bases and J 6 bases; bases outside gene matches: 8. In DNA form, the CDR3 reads TGTGCCAGCTCACAAAGAGGGGACAGGGGAGATGGCTACACCTTC. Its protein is CASSQRGDRGDGYTF.

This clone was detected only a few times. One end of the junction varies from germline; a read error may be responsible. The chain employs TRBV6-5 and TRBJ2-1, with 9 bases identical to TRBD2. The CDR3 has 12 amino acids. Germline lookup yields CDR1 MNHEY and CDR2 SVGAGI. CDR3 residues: CASSYSGTSWLF. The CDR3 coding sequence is TGTGCCAGCAGTTACTCAGGGACTAGCTGGCTCTTC.

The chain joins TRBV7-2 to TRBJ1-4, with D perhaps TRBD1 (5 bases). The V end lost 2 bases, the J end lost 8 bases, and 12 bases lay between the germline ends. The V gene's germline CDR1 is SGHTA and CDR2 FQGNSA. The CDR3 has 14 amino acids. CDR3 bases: TGTGCCAGCAGCTTAAGCAGGGTGGGCGAAAAACTGTTTTTT. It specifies CASSLSRVGEKLFF.

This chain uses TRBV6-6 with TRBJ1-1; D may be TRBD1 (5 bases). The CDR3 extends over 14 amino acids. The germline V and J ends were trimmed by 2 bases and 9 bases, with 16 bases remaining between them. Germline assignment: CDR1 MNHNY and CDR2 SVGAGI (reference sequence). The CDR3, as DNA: TGTGCCAGCAGTTACCCCAGACAGCGAGAGCAAGCTTTCTTT. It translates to CASSYPRQREQAFF.

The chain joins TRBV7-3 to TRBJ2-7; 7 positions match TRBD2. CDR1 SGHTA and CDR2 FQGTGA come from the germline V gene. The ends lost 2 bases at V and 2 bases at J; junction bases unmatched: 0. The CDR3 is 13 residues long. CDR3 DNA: TGTGCCAGCAGCTTAGCGGGAGCCTACGAGCAGTACTTC. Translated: CASSLAGAYEQYF.

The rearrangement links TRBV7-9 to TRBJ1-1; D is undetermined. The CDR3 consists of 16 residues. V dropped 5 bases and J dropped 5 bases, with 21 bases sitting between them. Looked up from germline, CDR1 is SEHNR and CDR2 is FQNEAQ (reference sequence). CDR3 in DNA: TGTGCCAGCAGCCCCATTTTTGTAGAGGGCGGGACTGAAGCTTTCTTT. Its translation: CASSPIFVEGGTEAFF. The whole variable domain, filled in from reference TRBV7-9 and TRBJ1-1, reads DTGVSQNPRHKITKRGQNVTFRCDPISEHNRLYWYRQTLGQGPEFLTYFQNEAQLEKSRLLSDRFSAERPKGSFSTLEIQRTEQGDSAMYLCASSPIFVEGGTEAFFGQGTRLTVV.

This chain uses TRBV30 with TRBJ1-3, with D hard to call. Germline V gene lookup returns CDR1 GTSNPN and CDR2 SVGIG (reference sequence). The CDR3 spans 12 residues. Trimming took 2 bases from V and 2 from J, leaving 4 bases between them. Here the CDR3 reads CAWSPTGNTIYF. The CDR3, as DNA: TGTGCCTGGAGTCCCACTGGAAACACCATATATTTT.

In DNA, the CDR3 is TGTGCCAGCAGCCCCCCCCCAGGGGAAAGCACCGGGGAGCTGTTTTTT. Translated: CASSPPPGESTGELFF. The chain has TRBV5-4 and TRBJ2-2; tentative D call: TRBD1 (6 bases). This CDR3 has 16 residues. Per germline, CDR1 SGHNT and CDR2 YYREEE (reference sequence). V was trimmed by 4 bases and J by 4 bases, leaving 17 bases between them.

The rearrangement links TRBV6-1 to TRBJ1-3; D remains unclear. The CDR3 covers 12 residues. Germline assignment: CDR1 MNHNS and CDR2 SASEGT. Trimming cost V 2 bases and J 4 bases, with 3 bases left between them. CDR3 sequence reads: CASSEPGNTIYF. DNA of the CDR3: TGTGCCAGCAGTGAACCGGGAAACACCATATATTTT.

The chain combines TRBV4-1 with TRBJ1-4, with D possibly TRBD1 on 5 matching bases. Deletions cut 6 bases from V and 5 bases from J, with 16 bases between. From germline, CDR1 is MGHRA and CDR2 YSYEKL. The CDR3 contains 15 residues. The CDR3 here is CASRSGTGGNEKLFF. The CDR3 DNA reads TGCGCCAGCAGATCCGGGACCGGGGGAAATGAAAAACTGTTTTTT.

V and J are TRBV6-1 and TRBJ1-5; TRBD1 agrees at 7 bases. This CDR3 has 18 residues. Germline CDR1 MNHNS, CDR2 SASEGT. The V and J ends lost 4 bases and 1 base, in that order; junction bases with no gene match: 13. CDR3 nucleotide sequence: TGTGCCAGCAGTGTGACAGTATACTTGACAGGGAGCAATCAGCCCCAGCATTTT. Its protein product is CASSVTVYLTGSNQPQHF.

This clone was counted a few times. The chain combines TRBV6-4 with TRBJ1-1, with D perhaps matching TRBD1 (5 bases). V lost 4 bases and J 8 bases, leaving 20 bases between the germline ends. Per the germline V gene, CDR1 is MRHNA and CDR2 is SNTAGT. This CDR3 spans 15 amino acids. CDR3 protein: CASSVDSAYSSEAFF. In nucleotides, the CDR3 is TGTGCCAGCAGTGTCGACAGCGCCTACAGCTCCGAAGCTTTCTTT.

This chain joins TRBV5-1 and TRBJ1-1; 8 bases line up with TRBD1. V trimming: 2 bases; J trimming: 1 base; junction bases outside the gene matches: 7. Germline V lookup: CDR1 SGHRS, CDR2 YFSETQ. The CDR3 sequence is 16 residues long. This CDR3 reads CASSLDRGPGNTEAFF. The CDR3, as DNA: TGCGCCAGCAGCTTAGACAGGGGTCCAGGGAACACTGAAGCTTTCTTT. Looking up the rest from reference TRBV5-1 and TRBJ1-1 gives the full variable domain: KAGVTQTPRYLIKTRGQQVTLSCSPISGHRSVSWYQQTPGQGLQFLFEYFSETQRNKGNFPGRFSGRQFSNSRSEMNVSTLELGDSALYLCASSLDRGPGNTEAFFGQGTRLTVV.

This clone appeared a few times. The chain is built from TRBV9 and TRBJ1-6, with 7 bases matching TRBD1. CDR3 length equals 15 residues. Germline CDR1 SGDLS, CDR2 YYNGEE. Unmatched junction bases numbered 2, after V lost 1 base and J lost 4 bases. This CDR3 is CASSVSGQYNSPLHF. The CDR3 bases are TGTGCCAGCAGCGTATCGGGACAGTATAATTCACCCCTCCACTTT.

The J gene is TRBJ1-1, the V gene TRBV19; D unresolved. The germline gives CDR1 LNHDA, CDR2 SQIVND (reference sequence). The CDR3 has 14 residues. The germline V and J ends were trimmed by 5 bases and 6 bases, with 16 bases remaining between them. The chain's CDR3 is CASSLIGNLPEAFF. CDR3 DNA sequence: TGTGCCAGTAGTTTGATCGGTAACCTCCCTGAAGCTTTCTTT.

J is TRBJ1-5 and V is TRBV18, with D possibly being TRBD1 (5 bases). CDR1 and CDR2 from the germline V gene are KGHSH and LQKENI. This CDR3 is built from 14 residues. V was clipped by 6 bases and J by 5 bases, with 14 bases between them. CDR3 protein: CASSLGGRDQPQHF. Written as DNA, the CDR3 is TGTGCCAGCTCCCTTGGGGGGAGAGATCAGCCCCAGCATTTT.

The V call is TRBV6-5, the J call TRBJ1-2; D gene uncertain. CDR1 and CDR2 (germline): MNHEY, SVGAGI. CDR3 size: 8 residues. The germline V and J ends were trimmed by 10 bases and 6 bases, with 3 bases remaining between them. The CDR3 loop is CAIDGYTF. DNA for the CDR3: TGTGCCATCGATGGCTACACCTTC.

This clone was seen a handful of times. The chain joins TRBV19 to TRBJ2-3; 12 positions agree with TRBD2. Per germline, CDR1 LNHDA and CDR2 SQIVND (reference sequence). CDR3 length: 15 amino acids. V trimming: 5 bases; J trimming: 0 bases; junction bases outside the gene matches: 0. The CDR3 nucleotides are TGTGCCAGTAGTGGACTAGCGGGGAGCACAGATACGCAGTATTTT. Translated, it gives CASSGLAGSTDTQYF.

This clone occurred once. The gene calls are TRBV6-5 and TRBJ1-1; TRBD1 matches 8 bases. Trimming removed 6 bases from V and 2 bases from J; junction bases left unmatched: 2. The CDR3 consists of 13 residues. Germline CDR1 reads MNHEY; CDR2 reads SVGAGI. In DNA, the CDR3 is TGTGCCAGCAGGGACAGGGAAAACACTGAAGCTTTCTTT. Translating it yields CASRDRENTEAFF.